The 18 T cell receptor beta chains below come from one sample, sequenced in a study of lymphopenia after photon versus proton radiotherapy. Only in-frame clones appear in the TCRdb table, and some are missing; sequencing was by immunoSEQ multiplex PCR. The sample comprises 25,000 to 35,000 clones, approximately 87% of which are singletons, and 6.8% rests with the top ten. Sequencing used peripheral blood, obtained from a patient treated with photon-based radiotherapy. All receptors come from a woman in her fifties or sixties with pancreatic cancer.

This chain uses TRBV5-1 with TRBJ2-3, with no clear D. Germline V gives CDR1 SGHRS, CDR2 YFSETQ. This CDR3 has 16 amino acids. V lost 3 bases to trimming and J lost 2 bases, with 16 bases between them. Here the CDR3 DNA reads TGCGCCAGCAGCTGGCAAACCGGACGTTCCACAGATACGCAGTATTTT. Protein product: CASSWQTGRSTDTQYF.

The chain carries TRBV19 and TRBJ2-5; TRBD2 aligns across 7 bases. Near its end, the DNA agrees better with TRBJ2-7, so the J call may be wrong. This CDR3 comprises 15 residues. Germline V gene sequence: CDR1 LNHDA, CDR2 SQIVND (reference sequence). CDR3 loop: CASSPAPSGAYEQYF. The CDR3 coding sequence is TGTGCCAGTAGTCCCGCCCCTAGCGGAGCCTACGAGCAGTACTTC.

The gene calls are TRBV29-1 and TRBJ2-3, with 7 positions matching TRBD2. J lost 3 bases, V lost 6 bases, and 12 bases had no gene match. Germline values: CDR1 SQVTM, CDR2 ANQGSEA. This CDR3 has 15 amino acids. CDR3 residues: CSVREGRARTDTQYF. The CDR3 DNA sequence: TGCAGCGTCAGAGAAGGGAGGGCGCGGACAGATACGCAGTATTTT.

This chain joins TRBV7-8 and TRBJ2-3, with D maybe TRBD2 (5 bases). CDR3 size: 16 residues. Trimming took 2 bases from V and 3 from J, leaving 15 bases between them. The germline CDR1 and CDR2 sequences are SGHVS and FQNEAQ. The DNA of the CDR3 is TGTGCCAGCAGCTTAATGGCTAGCCTTAGGACAGATACGCAGTATTTT. It yields the protein CASSLMASLRTDTQYF.

This clone was seen a handful of times. V and J are TRBV19 and TRBJ2-5, with 9 bases lining up with TRBD1. Germline loops: CDR1 LNHDA, CDR2 SQIVND (reference sequence). The CDR3 is 14 amino acids. With V trimmed by 6 bases and J by 0 bases, 2 bases remained unmatched. CDR3 coding DNA: TGTGCCAGTAGGGACAGGGGCCACCAAGAGACCCAGTACTTC. As protein: CASRDRGHQETQYF.

By share, this clone ranks as hyperexpanded. V is TRBV5-1 and J is TRBJ1-2, with 7 bases aligning to TRBD1. The germline V gene encodes CDR1 SGHRS and CDR2 YFSETQ. The CDR3 length is 13 residues. V shed 0 bases, J shed 10 bases, and the junction held 6 bases outside the gene matches. CDR3 DNA sequence: TGCGCCAGCAGCTTGGGACAGGGTGTTGTCTACACCTTC. This codes for CASSLGQGVVYTF.

This clone was seen a single time. This chain links TRBV7-9 with TRBJ2-5, with a possible D match to TRBD2 (6 bases). V was cut by 1 base and J by 1 base, with 10 bases left in between. Germline loops: CDR1 SEHNR, CDR2 FQNEAQ (reference sequence). The CDR3 loop spans 15 amino acids. CDR3 sequence reads: CASSLGTKIQETQYF. CDR3 sequence (DNA): TGTGCCAGCAGCTTAGGGACTAAAATCCAAGAGACCCAGTACTTC.

This clone was observed a few times. The chain combines TRBV19 with TRBJ2-3; 9 nucleotides match TRBD2. Germline CDR1 LNHDA, CDR2 SQIVND (reference sequence). V lost 6 bases and J lost 5; bases outside the gene matches: 0. The CDR3 is 12 amino acids. The CDR3 coding sequence is TGTGCCAGTAGACTAGCGGGAGATACGCAGTATTTT. This translates into CASRLAGDTQYF.

V and J are TRBV6-1 and TRBJ2-2, with D hard to call. V shed 2 bases and J shed 8 bases, with 6 bases lying between them. Germline V lookup: CDR1 MNHNS, CDR2 SASEGT. This CDR3 contains 12 residues. This chain's CDR3 is CASSESRGELFF. The CDR3 DNA is TGTGCCAGCAGTGAAAGTAGGGGGGAGCTGTTTTTT.

This chain links TRBV4-1 with TRBJ1-1; TRBD1 agrees at 12 bases. CDR3 length equals 15 residues. Germline trimming cut 3 bases from V and 3 bases from J; bases unmatched to any gene: 2. Germline V lookup: CDR1 MGHRA, CDR2 YSYEKL. This CDR3 is CASSQGQGADTEAFF. Here the CDR3 DNA reads TGCGCCAGCAGCCAGGGACAGGGGGCCGACACTGAAGCTTTCTTT.

The chain couples TRBV19 to TRBJ2-1; 7 bases match TRBD2. Germline CDR1 and CDR2: LNHDA and SQIVND (reference sequence). The CDR3 extends over 16 amino acids. V trimming: 5 bases; J trimming: 0 bases; junction bases outside the gene matches: 7. CDR3: CASSLGSGVSYNEQFF. CDR3 coding DNA: TGTGCCAGTAGTTTGGGGAGCGGGGTCTCCTACAATGAGCAGTTCTTC. The full variable domain, in which reference TRBV19 and TRBJ2-1 provide the parts outside the CDR3, is DGGITQSPKYLFRKEGQNVTLSCEQNLNHDAMYWYRQDPGQGLRLIYYSQIVNDFQKGDIAEGYSVSREKKESFPLTVTSAQKNPTAFYLCASSLGSGVSYNEQFFGPGTRLTVL.

CDR3: CASSTPKTDTQYF. CDR3 nucleotides: TGTGCCAGTAGTACTCCTAAGACAGATACGCAGTATTTT. The V and J genes are TRBV19 and TRBJ2-3, with D unclear. Germline CDR1 is LNHDA and CDR2 is SQIVND (reference sequence). The CDR3 spans 13 residues. V shed 4 bases and J shed 3 bases, with 8 bases lying between them.

The chain links TRBV19 to TRBJ2-1; D gene uncertain. This CDR3 is 17 amino acids long. Germline V gene data show CDR1 as LNHDA and CDR2 as SQIVND (reference sequence). Trimming removed 3 bases from V and 0 bases from J, with 15 bases in between. For the CDR3, the DNA is TGTGCCAGTAGTATCCCCGTGCGTTCGAGCTCCTACAATGAGCAGTTCTTC. Amino acid sequence: CASSIPVRSSSYNEQFF.

The rearrangement links TRBV4-3 to TRBJ2-4, with D possibly matching TRBD2 (7 bases). The germline gives CDR1 LGHNA, CDR2 YSLEER. V was shortened by 0 bases and J by 2 bases, with 14 bases between the two germline ends. CDR3 size: 17 residues. CDR3 in amino acids: CASSQDPGGLSKNIQYF. In DNA, the CDR3 is TGCGCCAGCAGCCAAGATCCGGGGGGCTTGTCCAAAAACATTCAGTACTTC.

V gene TRBV5-5 combines with J gene TRBJ2-7; TRBD2 matches at 8 bases. Per germline, CDR1 SGHKS and CDR2 YYEKEE (reference sequence). V shed 2 bases, J shed 2 bases, and the junction held 6 bases outside the gene matches. The CDR3 sequence is 15 residues long. The CDR3 is CASSFSPGGPYEQYF. The CDR3 region has the DNA TGTGCCAGCAGCTTCTCTCCGGGAGGGCCCTACGAGCAGTACTTC.

The sample holds a few counts of this clone. V is TRBV7-2 and J is TRBJ2-2; 9 bases are shared with TRBD1. V trimming: 5 bases; J trimming: 5 bases; junction bases outside the gene matches: 9. This CDR3 region has 16 residues. Per germline, CDR1 SGHTA and CDR2 FQGNSA. CDR3 sequence reads: CASSPSRDRDTGELFF. The CDR3 coding sequence is TGTGCCAGCAGCCCGAGCCGGGACAGGGATACCGGGGAGCTGTTTTTT.

CDR3 residues: CASRQQGSGANVLTF. The CDR3 coding sequence is TGCGCCAGCAGACAACAGGGTAGTGGGGCCAACGTCCTGACTTTC. This sequence joins TRBV5-1 and TRBJ2-6, with D possibly TRBD1 on 6 matching bases. This CDR3 contains 15 residues. The germline CDR1 and CDR2 sequences are SGHRS and YFSETQ. The V end was cut by 5 bases, the J end by 3 bases, with 12 bases between.

This chain connects TRBV7-8 to TRBJ1-2, with 8 bases matching TRBD1. This CDR3 contains 15 residues. CDR1 and CDR2 (germline): SGHVS, FQNEAQ. The V segment lost 3 bases and the J segment 3 bases; nucleotides outside the gene matches: 6. CDR3 in DNA: TGTGCCAGCAGCTTCGGACAGGGAGGAGACTATGGCTACACCTTC. Amino acid sequence: CASSFGQGGDYGYTF.